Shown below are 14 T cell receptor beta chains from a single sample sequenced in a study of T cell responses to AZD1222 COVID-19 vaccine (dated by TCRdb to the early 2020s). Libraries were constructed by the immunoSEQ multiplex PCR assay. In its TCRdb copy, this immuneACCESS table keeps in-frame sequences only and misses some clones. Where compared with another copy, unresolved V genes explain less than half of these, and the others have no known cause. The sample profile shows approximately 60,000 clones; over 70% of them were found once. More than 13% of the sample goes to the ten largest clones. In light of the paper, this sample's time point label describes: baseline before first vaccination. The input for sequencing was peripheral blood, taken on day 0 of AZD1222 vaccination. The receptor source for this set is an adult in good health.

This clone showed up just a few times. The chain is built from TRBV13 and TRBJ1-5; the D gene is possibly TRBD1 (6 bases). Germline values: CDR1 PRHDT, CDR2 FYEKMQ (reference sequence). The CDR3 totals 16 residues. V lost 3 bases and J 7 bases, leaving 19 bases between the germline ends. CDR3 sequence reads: CASSLGNRDIAQPQHF. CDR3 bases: TGTGCCAGCAGCTTGGGGAACCGGGACATCGCACAGCCCCAGCATTTT.

CDR3 coding DNA: TGTGCCAGCAGCTTAGTAAGGACAGGGGAGTCTGGCTACACCTTC. Encoded protein: CASSLVRTGESGYTF. The genes are TRBV7-9 and TRBJ1-2; 9 positions agree with TRBD1. The junction had 7 bases not matched to a gene; V was cut back by 1 base and J by 7 bases. The germline V gene encodes CDR1 SEHNR and CDR2 FQNEAQ (reference sequence). The CDR3 has 15 residues.

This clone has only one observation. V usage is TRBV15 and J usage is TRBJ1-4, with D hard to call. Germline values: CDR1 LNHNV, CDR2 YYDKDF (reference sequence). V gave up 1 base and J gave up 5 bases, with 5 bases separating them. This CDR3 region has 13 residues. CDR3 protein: CATSRARNEKLFF. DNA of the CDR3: TGTGCCACCAGCAGAGCCCGGAATGAAAAACTGTTTTTT. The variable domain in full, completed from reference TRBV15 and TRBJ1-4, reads DAMVIQNPRYQVTQFGKPVTLSCSQTLNHNVMYWYQQKSSQAPKLLFHYYDKDFNNEADTPDNFQSRRPNTSFCFLDIRSPGLGDTAMYLCATSRARNEKLFFGSGTQLSVL.

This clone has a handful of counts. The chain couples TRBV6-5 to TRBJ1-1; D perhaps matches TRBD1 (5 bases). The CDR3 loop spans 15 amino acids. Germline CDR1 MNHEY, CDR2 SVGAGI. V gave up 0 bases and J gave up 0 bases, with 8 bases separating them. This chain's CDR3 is CASSYSGTVNTEAFF. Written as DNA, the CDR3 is TGTGCCAGCAGTTACTCCGGGACCGTGAACACTGAAGCTTTCTTT.

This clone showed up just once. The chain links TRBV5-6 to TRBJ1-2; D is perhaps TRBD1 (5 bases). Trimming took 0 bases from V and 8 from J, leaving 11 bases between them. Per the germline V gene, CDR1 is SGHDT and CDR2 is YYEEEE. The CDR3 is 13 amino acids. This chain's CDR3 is CASSLEARGGYTF. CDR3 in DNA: TGTGCCAGCAGCTTGGAGGCCCGGGGGGGCTACACCTTC.

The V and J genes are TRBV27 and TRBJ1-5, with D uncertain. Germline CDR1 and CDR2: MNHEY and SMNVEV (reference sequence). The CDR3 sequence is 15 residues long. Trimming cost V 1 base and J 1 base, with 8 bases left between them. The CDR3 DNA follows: TGTGCCAGCAGTTTATTCTTCGGAAGCAATCAGCCCCAGCATTTT. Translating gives CASSLFFGSNQPQHF.

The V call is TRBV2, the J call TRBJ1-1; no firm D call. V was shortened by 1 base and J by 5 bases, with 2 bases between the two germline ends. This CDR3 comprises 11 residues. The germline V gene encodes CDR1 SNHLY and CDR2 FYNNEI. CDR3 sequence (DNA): TGTGCCAGCAGTGAAGTGACTGAAGCTTTCTTT. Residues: CASSEVTEAFF.

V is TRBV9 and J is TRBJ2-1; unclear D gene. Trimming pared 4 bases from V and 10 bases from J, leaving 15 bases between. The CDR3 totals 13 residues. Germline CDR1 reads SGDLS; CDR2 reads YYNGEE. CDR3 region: CASSPTPLSEQFF. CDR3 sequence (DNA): TGTGCCAGCAGCCCCACCCCTTTGAGCGAGCAGTTCTTC.

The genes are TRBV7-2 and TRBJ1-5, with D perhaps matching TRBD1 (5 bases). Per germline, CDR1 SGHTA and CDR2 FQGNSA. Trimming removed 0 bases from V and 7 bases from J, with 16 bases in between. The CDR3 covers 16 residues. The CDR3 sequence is CASSLAEQGGGQPQHF. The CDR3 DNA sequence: TGTGCCAGCAGCTTAGCGGAGCAGGGAGGAGGACAGCCCCAGCATTTT. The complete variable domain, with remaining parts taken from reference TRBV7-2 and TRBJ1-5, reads GAGVSQSPSNKVTEKGKDVELRCDPISGHTALYWYRQSLGQGLEFLIYFQGNSAPDKSGLPSDRFSAERTGGSVSTLTIQRTQQEDSAVYLCASSLAEQGGGQPQHFGDGTRLSIL.

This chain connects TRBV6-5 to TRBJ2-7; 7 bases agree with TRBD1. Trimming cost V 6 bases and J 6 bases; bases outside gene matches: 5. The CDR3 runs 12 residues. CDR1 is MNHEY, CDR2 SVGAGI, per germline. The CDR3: CASSPAGGEQYF. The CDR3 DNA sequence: TGTGCCAGCAGCCCCGCAGGGGGCGAGCAGTACTTC.

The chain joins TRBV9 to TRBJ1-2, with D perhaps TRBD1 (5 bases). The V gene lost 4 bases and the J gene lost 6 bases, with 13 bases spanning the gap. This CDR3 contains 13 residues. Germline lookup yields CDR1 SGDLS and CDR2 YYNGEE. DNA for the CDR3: TGTGCCAGCAGCATCGGGACGATGAATGGCTACACCTTC. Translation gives CASSIGTMNGYTF.

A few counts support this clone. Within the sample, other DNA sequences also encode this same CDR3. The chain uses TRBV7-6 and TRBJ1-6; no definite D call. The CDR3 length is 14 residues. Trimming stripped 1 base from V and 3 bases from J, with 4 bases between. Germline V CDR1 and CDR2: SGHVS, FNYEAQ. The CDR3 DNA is TGTGCCAGCAGCTTAGACAGCTATAATTCACCCCTCCACTTT. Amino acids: CASSLDSYNSPLHF.

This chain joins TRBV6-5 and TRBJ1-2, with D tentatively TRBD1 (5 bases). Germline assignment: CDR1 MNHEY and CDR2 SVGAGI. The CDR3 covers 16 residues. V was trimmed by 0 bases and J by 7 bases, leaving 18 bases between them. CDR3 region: CASSYSSGEMLGGYTF. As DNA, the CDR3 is TGTGCCAGCAGTTACTCGTCGGGGGAAATGTTAGGTGGCTACACCTTC.

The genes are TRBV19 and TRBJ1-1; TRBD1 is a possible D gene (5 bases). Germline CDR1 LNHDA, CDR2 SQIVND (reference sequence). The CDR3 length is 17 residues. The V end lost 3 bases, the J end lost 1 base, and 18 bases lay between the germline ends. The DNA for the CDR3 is TGTGCCAGTAGTATTGGTGTGAAGGGGCGGGGGAACACTGAAGCTTTCTTT. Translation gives CASSIGVKGRGNTEAFF.